Here is one T cell receptor (beta chain) with its context. Produced via immunoSEQ multiplex PCR; TCRdb's table is partial and in-frame only. The data contain 150,000 to 200,000 clones, roughly 85% of them seen just once; the ten biggest clones take up around a sixth. The data stem from a study of cytomegalovirus exposure and HLA in healthy donors. CDR3 size: 15 residues. Trimming took off 1 base at V and 4 bases at J, with 12 bases between the two ends. CDR1 is SGHRS, CDR2 YFSETQ, per germline. This chain links TRBV5-1 with TRBJ2-1, with a possible D match to TRBD1 (6 bases). The sequence came from a man between 18 and 35 years old in good health and CMV-seropositive. The specimen sequenced was PBMCs. Here the CDR3 reads CASSLSGVQYNEQFF. The DNA for the CDR3 is TGCGCCAGCAGCTTGTCAGGGGTTCAGTACAATGAGCAGTTCTTC.